This T cell receptor (beta chain) was observed in a study of cytomegalovirus exposure and HLA in healthy donors. Study information: HLA-typed donors were the source of 83 million or so unique TCRs, which an early data release held.

The PCR employed 60 Vbeta primers together with 13 Jbeta primers. In the original analysis: Later, an analysis found around 77 million unique TCR beta chains, and around 10 million of these were shared. The data were produced by immunoSEQ multiplex PCR, yet TCRdb's version contains in-frame clones alone and is incomplete. V, J and clone size reflect that table, while D and trimming were determined from the DNA. The table includes about 90,000 clones, approximately 90% detected once. About this clone: Its antigen is still unknown.

Findings and limits, study-wide: Donor immune exposure was known only as CMV serostatus.

The receptor was derived from a man younger than 35 in good health and CMV-seronegative. Sample: PBMCs.

This chain's CDR3 is CSVEARLASGANVLTF. The CDR3, as DNA: TGCAGCGTTGAAGCTAGACTTGCCTCTGGGGCCAACGTCCTGACTTTC. V and J are TRBV29-1 and TRBJ2-6, with no clear D. The CDR3 covers 16 residues. Germline CDR1 SQVTM, CDR2 ANQGSEA. Trimming cost V 1 base and J 0 bases, with 10 bases left between them.